This T cell receptor (beta chain) was identified in a study of T cell responses to AZD1222 COVID-19 vaccine. Assay: immunoSEQ multiplex PCR; the TCRdb copy retains only in-frame clones and omits some. The sample records around 140,000 clones, roughly nine tenths being singletons. On this clone: Its antigen is currently unknown.

Whole-study results and caveats: Donors were largely white British and mainly female; clonal diversity was possibly underestimated. Reportedly, nearly half the spike-specific TCRs target unmutated variant regions.

The CDR3 spans 14 residues. V trimming: 7 bases; J trimming: 4 bases; junction bases outside the gene matches: 4. The germline CDR1 and CDR2 sequences are SGDLS and YYNGEE. This TCR derives from an adult who received the AZD1222 COVID-19 vaccine. The sample in question was peripheral blood, obtained 28 days after the second AZD1222 dose. This rearrangement joins TRBV9 to TRBJ2-3; 12 bases fit TRBD2. The CDR3 DNA reads as TGTGCCAGCGGTCTAGCGGGAGGGTCAGATACGCAGTATTTT. Amino acids: CASGLAGGSDTQYF.